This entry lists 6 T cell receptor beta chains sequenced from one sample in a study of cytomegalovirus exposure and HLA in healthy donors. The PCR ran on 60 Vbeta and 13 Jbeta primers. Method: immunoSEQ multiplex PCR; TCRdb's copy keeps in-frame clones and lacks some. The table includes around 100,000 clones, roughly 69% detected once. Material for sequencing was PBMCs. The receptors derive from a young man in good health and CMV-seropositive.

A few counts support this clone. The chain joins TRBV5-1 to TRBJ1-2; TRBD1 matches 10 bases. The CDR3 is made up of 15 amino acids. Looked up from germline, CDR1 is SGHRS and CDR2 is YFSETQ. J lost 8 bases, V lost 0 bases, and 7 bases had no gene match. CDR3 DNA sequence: TGCGCCAGCAGCTTGGGGACCGGGACAGGGGAAGGCTACACCTTC. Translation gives CASSLGTGTGEGYTF.

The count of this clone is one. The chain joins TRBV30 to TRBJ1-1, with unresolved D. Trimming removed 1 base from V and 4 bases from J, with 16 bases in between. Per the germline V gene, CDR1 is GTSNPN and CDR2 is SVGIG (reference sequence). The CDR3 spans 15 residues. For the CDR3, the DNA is TGTGCCTGGAGTGGGGTCCAGGTATGGGCCACTGAAGCTTTCTTT. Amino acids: CAWSGVQVWATEAFF.

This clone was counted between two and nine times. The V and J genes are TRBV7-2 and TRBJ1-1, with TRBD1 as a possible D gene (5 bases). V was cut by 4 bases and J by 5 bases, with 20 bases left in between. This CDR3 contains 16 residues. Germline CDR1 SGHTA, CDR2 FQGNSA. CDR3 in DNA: TGTGCCAGCAGCTCCCCGGTCGGGGGGATAGAGACTGAAGCTTTCTTT. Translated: CASSSPVGGIETEAFF.

The CDR3 is CASSDFGVFGELFF. The CDR3 DNA is TGTGCCAGCAGTGACTTCGGGGTCTTCGGGGAGCTGTTTTTT. The J gene is TRBJ2-2, the V gene TRBV6-4, with a tentative D call TRBD2 (5 bases). Between the trimmed V and J ends, which lost 1 base and 7 bases, there was a span of 10 bases. The CDR3 is 14 residues long. Germline V gives CDR1 MRHNA, CDR2 SNTAGT.

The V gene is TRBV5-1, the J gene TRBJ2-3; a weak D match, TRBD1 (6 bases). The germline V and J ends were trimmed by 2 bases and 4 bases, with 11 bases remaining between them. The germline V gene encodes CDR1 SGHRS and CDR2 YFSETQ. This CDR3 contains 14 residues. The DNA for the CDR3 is TGCGCCAGCAGCTTAGACAGGAACGCAGATACGCAGTATTTT. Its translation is CASSLDRNADTQYF.

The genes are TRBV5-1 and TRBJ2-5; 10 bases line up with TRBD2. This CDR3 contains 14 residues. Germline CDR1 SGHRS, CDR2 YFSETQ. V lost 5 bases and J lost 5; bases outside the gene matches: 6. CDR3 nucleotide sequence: TGCGCCAGCAGGCAGCGGGGGGGCCACGAGACCCAGTACTTC. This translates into CASRQRGGHETQYF.